A single T cell receptor beta chain is shown here with its context. Its target is unknown. The repertoire was sequenced with immunoSEQ multiplex PCR; TCRdb's copy has only in-frame clones and lacks some. The sample records some 130,000 clones, around nine tenths being singletons. V was pared by 6 bases and J by 6 bases, with 14 bases between. Germline assignment: CDR1 MDHEN and CDR2 SYDVKM. The CDR3 loop spans 14 amino acids. This specimen belongs to a study of T cell responses to AZD1222 COVID-19 vaccine. Study overall: Pooled samples include second doses given at about 4 or 12 weeks. Study outcomes and limitations: Donors, mostly white British, included more females; clonal diversity was possibly underestimated. Across spike, vaccine-associated CD4 TCRs were found, dominant at 160-218 and 743-854.

Specimen: peripheral blood, collected on day 0 of AZD1222 vaccination. The chain employs TRBV28 and TRBJ1-4; a possible D gene is TRBD1 (5 bases). The sequence was obtained from an adult in good health. The DNA of the CDR3 is TGTGCCAGCAGCGTGGGGGGACTCGATGAAAAACTGTTTTTT. Its protein product is CASSVGGLDEKLFF. The complete variable domain, with remaining parts taken from reference TRBV28 and TRBJ1-4, reads DVKVTQSSRYLVKRTGEKVFLECVQDMDHENMFWYRQDPGLGLRLIYFSYDVKMKEKGDIPEGYSVSREKKERFSLILESASTNQTSMYLCASSVGGLDEKLFFGSGTQLSVL.